A single sample is the source of the 19 T cell receptor beta chains below, sequenced in a study of T cell responses to AZD1222 COVID-19 vaccine. The method was immunoSEQ multiplex PCR; TCRdb's version includes in-frame clones alone and lacks a portion of them. The sample records 250,000 to 300,000 clones, around 93% being singletons. Material: peripheral blood, obtained 28 days after the second AZD1222 dose. Source of these receptors: an adult who received the AZD1222 COVID-19 vaccine.

In its sample, this clone was seen once. The rearrangement links TRBV27 to TRBJ1-1, with unresolved D. The CDR3 length is 15 residues. Deletions cut 0 bases from V and 2 bases from J, with 10 bases between. In germline, CDR1 is MNHEY, CDR2 SMNVEV (reference sequence). Written as DNA, the CDR3 is TGTGCCAGCAGTTTATCTTCTCCGGCTAACACTGAAGCTTTCTTT. Its translation is CASSLSSPANTEAFF.

The CDR3 nucleotides read TGTGCCATCAGTGAGGTGGGGACTAGCGTAAACTCCTACAATGAGCAGTTCTTC. The encoded protein is CAISEVGTSVNSYNEQFF. The gene calls are TRBV10-3 and TRBJ2-1; 10 bases line up with TRBD2. The trim removed 2 bases at V and 0 bases at J, leaving 7 bases unmatched. This CDR3 region has 18 residues. Germline CDR1 is ENHRY and CDR2 is SYGVKD.

The chain joins TRBV28 to TRBJ2-3, with D possibly TRBD2 on 7 matching bases. V dropped 6 bases and J dropped 2 bases, with 18 bases sitting between them. CDR1 is MDHEN, CDR2 SYDVKM, per germline. The length of the CDR3 is 16 residues. CDR3 sequence: CASSEGGGHLTDTQYF. The CDR3 DNA reads as TGTGCCAGCAGCGAGGGAGGGGGTCACCTCACAGATACGCAGTATTTT.

The chain is built from TRBV29-1 and TRBJ2-7, with D possibly TRBD2 on 6 matching bases. V lost 5 bases and J 7 bases, leaving 15 bases between the germline ends. The CDR3 contains 12 residues. Germline V lookup: CDR1 SQVTM, CDR2 ANQGSEA. The CDR3 DNA follows: TGCAGCGTTCGGGGGAGTGTCGGAGAGCAGTACTTC. It is translated as CSVRGSVGEQYF.

CDR3 sequence reads: CASSFADRGHSPLHF. The CDR3 DNA follows: TGTGCCAGCAGCTTTGCGGACAGGGGTCATTCACCCCTCCACTTT. V gene TRBV5-4 combines with J gene TRBJ1-6, with 9 bases lining up with TRBD1. The ends lost 2 bases at V and 8 bases at J; junction bases unmatched: 5. CDR1 is SGHNT and CDR2 is YYREEE in the germline V gene (reference sequence). The CDR3 covers 15 residues.

The chain recombines TRBV28 with TRBJ2-1, with 9 bases that match TRBD2. Germline-derived CDR1 and CDR2 are MDHEN and SYDVKM. The V segment lost 5 bases and the J segment 4 bases; nucleotides outside the gene matches: 9. The CDR3 runs 16 residues. The CDR3 nucleotides read TGTGCCAGCAGTGGGACTAGCCCTTCGCATTACAATGAGCAGTTCTTC. Its protein product is CASSGTSPSHYNEQFF.

The chain employs TRBV3-1 (or the pseudogene TRBV3-2) and TRBJ2-1; D ambiguous. CDR3 length equals 11 residues. V was shortened by 6 bases and J by 4 bases, with 4 bases between the two germline ends. Germline assignment: CDR1 LGHDT and CDR2 YNNKEL (reference sequence). The CDR3 spells CASRLYNEQFF. In DNA form, the CDR3 reads TGTGCCAGCAGACTTTACAATGAGCAGTTCTTC.

The chain uses TRBV5-6 and TRBJ2-7; D gene unclear. V was cut by 4 bases and J by 2 bases, with 22 bases left in between. Per germline, CDR1 SGHDT and CDR2 YYEEEE. This CDR3 region has 17 residues. The CDR3 loop reads CASSGWSDFFFPYEQYF. The CDR3 bases are TGTGCCAGCAGCGGTTGGTCCGACTTCTTCTTTCCCTACGAGCAGTACTTC. Drawing the rest from reference TRBV5-6 and TRBJ2-7, the complete variable domain is DAGVTQSPTHLIKTRGQQVTLRCSPKSGHDTVSWYQQALGQGPQFIFQYYEEEERQRGNFPDRFSGHQFPNYSSELNVNALLLGDSALYLCASSGWSDFFFPYEQYFGPGTRLTVT.

This rearrangement joins TRBV6-2 or TRBV6-3 to TRBJ2-2; D is unclear. The CDR3 totals 14 residues. The V end was cut by 5 bases, the J end by 4 bases, with 11 bases between. Germline V CDR1 and CDR2: MNHEY, SVGEGT. The CDR3 DNA follows: TGTGCCAGCAGTCCCTGGACGGCCACCGGGGAGCTGTTTTTT. It yields the protein CASSPWTATGELFF.

V is TRBV28 and J is TRBJ1-4; 8 bases align to TRBD1. Germline values: CDR1 MDHEN, CDR2 SYDVKM. This CDR3 region has 13 residues. The trim removed 6 bases at V and 7 bases at J, leaving 4 bases unmatched. CDR3 nucleotides: TGTGCCAGCAGCTTACAGGGGGGTGAAAAACTGTTTTTT. Its protein product is CASSLQGGEKLFF.

The V and J genes are TRBV4-1 and TRBJ2-7, with a possible D match to TRBD1 (5 bases). The V end was cut by 1 base, the J end by 5 bases, with 15 bases between. The CDR3 length is 15 residues. Germline CDR1 is MGHRA and CDR2 is YSYEKL. CDR3 amino acids: CASSQGTSLMDEQYF. DNA for the CDR3: TGCGCCAGCAGCCAAGGGACATCCTTGATGGACGAGCAGTACTTC.

The chain has TRBV27 and TRBJ2-7, with 8 bases matching TRBD2. The CDR3 extends over 15 amino acids. V was pared by 5 bases and J by 2 bases, with 8 bases of the junction left unmatched. Germline V CDR1 and CDR2: MNHEY, SMNVEV (reference sequence). The CDR3 here is CASSVTSGLTYEQYF. CDR3 in DNA: TGTGCCAGCAGTGTAACTAGCGGCCTAACCTACGAGCAGTACTTC.

The gene calls are TRBV12-5 and TRBJ1-5; no clear D. Trimming shortened V by 1 base and J by 4 bases, and 5 bases separated the two germline ends. CDR1 and CDR2 from the germline V gene are LGHNT and FRNRAP. The CDR3 consists of 13 residues. CDR3 nucleotides: TGTGCTAGTGGTTTGGGGACGAATCAGCCCCAGCATTTT. Translating it yields CASGLGTNQPQHF. Variable domain in full (rest from reference TRBV12-5 and TRBJ1-5): DARVTQTPRHKVTEMGQEVTMRCQPILGHNTVFWYRQTMMQGLELLAYFRNRAPLDDSGMPKDRFSAEMPDATLATLKIQPSEPRDSAVYFCASGLGTNQPQHFGDGTRLSIL.

The rearrangement joins TRBV7-6 to TRBJ1-1, with D perhaps matching TRBD1 (6 bases). Germline loops: CDR1 SGHVS, CDR2 FNYEAQ. This CDR3 is 17 amino acids long. V lost 5 bases and J lost 0, with 19 bases in between. In DNA, the CDR3 is TGTGCCAGCAGCCCCTCCCGGGACAAGGGACTGAACACTGAAGCTTTCTTT. It codes for CASSPSRDKGLNTEAFF.

The chain employs TRBV5-4 and TRBJ2-3; 8 positions agree with TRBD2. Germline V gene data show CDR1 as SGHNT and CDR2 as YYREEE (reference sequence). The CDR3 sequence is 16 residues long. The junction had 7 bases not matched to a gene; V was cut back by 4 bases and J by 0 bases. The chain's CDR3 is CASSPWTSLSTDTQYF. For the CDR3, the DNA is TGTGCCAGCAGCCCATGGACTAGCCTTAGCACAGATACGCAGTATTTT.

The chain couples TRBV11-3 to TRBJ2-7, with TRBD2 matching 11 bases. V lost 5 bases, J lost 5 bases, and 11 bases stayed unmatched. Per the germline V gene, CDR1 is SGHNT and CDR2 is YENEEA. The CDR3 loop spans 16 amino acids. CDR3 in amino acids: CASSQLRGLAVHEQYF. CDR3 coding DNA: TGTGCCAGCAGCCAACTCAGGGGACTAGCGGTTCACGAGCAGTACTTC.

The J gene is TRBJ1-4, the V gene TRBV7-9; tentatively, D is TRBD1 (5 bases). The CDR3 contains 14 residues. Germline-derived CDR1 and CDR2 are SEHNR and FQNEAQ (reference sequence). The V gene lost 5 bases and the J gene lost 7 bases, with 14 bases spanning the gap. CDR3: CASSVGTSGEKLFF. Here the CDR3 DNA reads TGTGCCAGCAGCGTCGGGACCTCGGGTGAAAAACTGTTTTTT.

The chain links TRBV15 to TRBJ1-4; the D gene is possibly TRBD1 (5 bases). The CDR3 sequence is 12 residues long. From germline, CDR1 is LNHNV and CDR2 YYDKDF (reference sequence). The germline V and J ends were trimmed by 0 bases and 10 bases, with 6 bases remaining between them. CDR3: CATSRDQGKLFF. CDR3 nucleotides: TGTGCCACCAGCAGAGATCAGGGAAAACTGTTTTTT.

This rearrangement joins TRBV10-2 to TRBJ1-3, with 8 bases identical to TRBD1. The V gene end was trimmed by 3 bases and the J gene end by 5 bases; junction bases not matched to a gene: 3. Germline V gene sequence: CDR1 WSHSY, CDR2 SAAADI. The CDR3 runs 14 residues. The CDR3 region has the DNA TGCGCCAGCAGTGATCGGACAGGGAGAAACACCATATATTTT. Protein: CASSDRTGRNTIYF.